These T cell receptor beta chains were read from a single sample in a study of vaccination effects on CD4 cells after COVID-19. No antigens are known for them. The method was immunoSEQ multiplex PCR; TCRdb's version includes in-frame clones alone and lacks a portion of them. In the table there are tens of thousands of clones, 70% to 85% of which are singletons. The source material was CD4+ T cells from PBMCs cultured without peptide, sampled after COVID-19 vaccination. The receptor source for this set is a human donor who received a COVID-19 vaccine. Each CDR3 is given with its conserved first and last residue. Each record gives: J gene, V gene, D gene, clone size, CDR3 protein, CDR3 DNA. A D gene is named only where the DNA matches it firmly. Clone size is given for some rows only: seen once, a few or many times, or a class if the clone is expanded.

TRBJ1-2	TRBV10-2	TRBD1	-	CASRTGTGVLGYTF	TGCGCCAGCCGAACCGGGACAGGGGTGCTGGGCTACACCTTC
TRBJ2-3	TRBV19	-	-	CASSPGLGRDTQYF	TGTGCCAGTAGTCCCGGCCTCGGGAGAGATACGCAGTATTTT
TRBJ1-1	TRBV19	-	few	CARGVAGTSPGNTEAFF	TGTGCCAGAGGGGTGGCCGGGACATCACCCGGGAACACTGAAGCTTTCTTT
TRBJ2-6	TRBV7-9	TRBD1	-	CASSIGQGFSGANVLTF	TGTGCCAGCAGCATCGGACAGGGGTTCTCTGGGGCCAACGTCCTGACTTTC
TRBJ1-3	TRBV27	-	few	CASRDWGTSGNTIYF	TGTGCCAGCAGGGACTGGGGTACTTCTGGAAACACCATATATTTT
TRBJ1-4	TRBV5-1	-	-	CASSLKGGRTEKLFF	TGCGCCAGCAGTCTAAAGGGGGGGCGCACTGAAAAACTGTTTTTT
TRBJ1-3	TRBV6-2/TRBV6-3	-	-	CASSYSRRAGNTIYF	TGTGCCAGCAGTTATTCCAGGCGGGCAGGAAACACCATATATTTT
TRBJ2-3	TRBV28	-	few	CASRAWGYADTQYF	TGTGCCAGCAGGGCGTGGGGGTACGCAGATACGCAGTATTTT
TRBJ2-3	TRBV18	-	-	CASTRTKTGTDTQYF	TGTGCCAGCACACGGACCAAGACAGGCACAGATACGCAGTATTTT
TRBJ2-5	TRBV24-1	TRBD1	-	CATSDSLRGPETQYF	TGTGCCACCAGTGATTCACTCAGGGGGCCGGAGACCCAGTACTTC
TRBJ2-1	TRBV5-1	-	-	CASSPEGVGVSYNEQFF	TGCGCCAGCAGCCCGGAGGGCGTAGGGGTTTCCTACAATGAGCAGTTCTTC
TRBJ1-1	TRBV12-3/TRBV12-4	-	few	CASSPGYTEAFF	TGTGCCAGCAGTCCTGGATACACTGAAGCTTTCTTT
TRBJ1-1	TRBV18	TRBD1	few	CASSPTGTGPTEAFF	TGTGCCAGCTCACCGACCGGGACAGGGCCCACTGAAGCTTTCTTT
TRBJ2-5	TRBV2	TRBD2	-	CASREGLGYGTQYF	TGTGCCAGCAGAGAGGGACTAGGCTATGGGACCCAGTACTTC
TRBJ2-3	TRBV6-1	TRBD1	-	CASSADRAASSSTDTQYF	TGTGCCAGCAGTGCTGACAGGGCCGCTTCCTCTAGCACAGATACGCAGTATTTT
TRBJ2-1	TRBV5-6	TRBD1	-	CASSLTGADNEQFF	TGTGCCAGCAGCTTGACAGGGGCGGACAATGAGCAGTTCTTC
TRBJ2-4	TRBV3-1/TRBV3-2	TRBD2	-	CASGGGTAKNIQYF	TGTGCCAGCGGCGGGGGGACAGCCAAAAACATTCAGTACTTC
TRBJ1-2	TRBV28	-	-	CASTSTNVGGYTF	TGTGCCAGCACCTCCACAAACGTAGGGGGCTACACCTTC
TRBJ1-6	TRBV6-4	-	-	CASTPTGQVSNSPLHF	TGTGCCAGCACCCCAACGGGGCAGGTCTCTAATTCACCCCTCCACTTT
TRBJ1-1	TRBV7-6	TRBD1	-	CASSLGTGGIMNTEAFF	TGTGCCAGCAGCTTAGGGACAGGGGGAATCATGAACACTGAAGCTTTCTTT
TRBJ2-5	TRBV18	-	-	CASSPGTEETQYF	TGTGCCAGCTCACCAGGGACGGAAGAGACCCAGTACTTC
TRBJ2-1	TRBV5-1	-	-	CASSLRATRGDEQFF	TGCGCCAGCAGCTTGCGAGCGACCCGAGGGGATGAGCAGTTCTTC